A single sample gave rise to the 27 T cell receptor beta chains below, sequenced in a study of cytomegalovirus exposure and HLA in healthy donors. PCR amplification relied on 60 Vbeta primers (plus 13 Jbeta primers). The repertoire was sequenced with immunoSEQ multiplex PCR; TCRdb's copy has only in-frame clones and lacks some. This table holds about 160,000 clones, around 80% found once. The sequenced sample was PBMCs. These receptors were taken from a man aged 30-40 years in good health and CMV-seronegative.

V and J are TRBV12-5 and TRBJ1-1, with D possibly being TRBD1 (5 bases). CDR1 is LGHNT, CDR2 FRNRAP, per germline. V lost 7 bases and J lost 0, with 18 bases in between. The length of the CDR3 is 16 residues. The CDR3 sequence: CASVPGEGTLNTEAFF. CDR3 bases: TGTGCTAGTGTTCCGGGGGAGGGGACCTTGAACACTGAAGCTTTCTTT.

For the CDR3, the DNA is TGTGCCAGCAGTGATGACAGTTTTTCTGAAGCTTTCTTT. Translated: CASSDDSFSEAFF. The chain employs TRBV6-4 and TRBJ1-1; weak D call: TRBD1 (5 bases). CDR1 MRHNA and CDR2 SNTAGT come from the germline V gene. CDR3 length equals 13 residues. The V gene lost 3 bases and the J gene lost 6 bases, with 11 bases spanning the gap.

This clone was counted a single time. The V and J genes are TRBV5-1 and TRBJ2-1, with TRBD1 identical over 9 bases. The CDR3 is 15 residues long. Germline values: CDR1 SGHRS, CDR2 YFSETQ. Trimming took 0 bases from V and 6 from J; bases not matched to a gene: 4. CDR3 in DNA: TGCGCCAGCAGCTTGGGGGACAGGGCCATCAATGAGCAGTTCTTC. This encodes CASSLGDRAINEQFF. Filled out from reference TRBV5-1 and TRBJ2-1, the complete variable domain reads KAGVTQTPRYLIKTRGQQVTLSCSPISGHRSVSWYQQTPGQGLQFLFEYFSETQRNKGNFPGRFSGRQFSNSRSEMNVSTLELGDSALYLCASSLGDRAINEQFFGPGTRLTVL.

The V call is TRBV10-2, the J call TRBJ2-2; D is possibly TRBD2 (5 bases). Germline CDR1 WSHSY, CDR2 SAAADI. The CDR3 is 13 amino acids. Deletions cut 6 bases from V and 0 bases from J, with 5 bases between. The CDR3 bases are TGCGCCAGCAGCGGGACGAACACCGGGGAGCTGTTTTTT. This translates into CASSGTNTGELFF.

The V and J genes are TRBV19 and TRBJ1-2; 8 positions agree with TRBD1. Unmatched junction bases numbered 5, after V lost 0 bases and J lost 5 bases. There are 15 residues in the CDR3. Germline V CDR1 and CDR2: LNHDA, SQIVND (reference sequence). CDR3 region: CASSIDRQGPYGYTF. CDR3 sequence (DNA): TGTGCCAGTAGTATAGACCGACAGGGGCCTTATGGCTACACCTTC.

The chain recombines TRBV5-4 with TRBJ1-4; D perhaps matches TRBD1 (6 bases). CDR1 and CDR2 from the germline V gene are SGHNT and YYREEE (reference sequence). V shed 0 bases and J shed 6 bases, with 9 bases lying between them. CDR3 size: 14 residues. CDR3 sequence reads: CASSLGQEYEKLFF. Here the CDR3 DNA reads TGTGCCAGCAGCTTGGGACAGGAATATGAAAAACTGTTTTTT. Based on the CDR3 plus reference TRBV5-4 and TRBJ1-4, the full variable domain is ETGVTQSPTHLIKTRGQQVTLRCSSQSGHNTVSWYQQALGQGPQFIFQYYREEENGRGNFPPRFSGLQFPNYSSELNVNALELDDSALYLCASSLGQEYEKLFFGSGTQLSVL.

This rearrangement joins TRBV4-3 to TRBJ1-2, with D uncertain. Trimming took 0 bases from V and 7 from J, leaving 18 bases between them. This CDR3 comprises 16 residues. The V gene's germline CDR1 is LGHNA and CDR2 YSLEER. The CDR3 nucleotides are TGCGCCAGCAGCCAAGACACCTCTCGGGGTAGCGGTGGCTACACCTTC. Translating it yields CASSQDTSRGSGGYTF.

The table lists this clone with a few counts. This chain connects TRBV30 to TRBJ2-7; 11 bases line up with TRBD2. J gave up 5 bases and V 4 bases, and 1 base lay outside the gene matches. The CDR3 consists of 12 residues. Looked up from germline, CDR1 is GTSNPN and CDR2 is SVGIG (reference sequence). CDR3 residues: CAWMTSGNEQYF. The CDR3 coding sequence is TGTGCCTGGATGACTAGCGGGAACGAGCAGTACTTC. Filled out from reference TRBV30 and TRBJ2-7, the complete variable domain reads SQTIHQWPATLVQPVGSPLSLECTVEGTSNPNLYWYRQAAGRGLQLLFYSVGIGQISSEVPQNLSASRPQDRQFILSSKKLLLSDSGFYLCAWMTSGNEQYFGPGTRLTVT.

The gene calls are TRBV5-6 and TRBJ1-2; 7 bases are shared with TRBD1. This CDR3 spans 15 amino acids. Germline V gene sequence: CDR1 SGHDT, CDR2 YYEEEE. The ends lost 4 bases at V and 0 bases at J; junction bases unmatched: 6. The CDR3 here is CASSITGVANYGYTF. In DNA, the CDR3 is TGTGCCAGCAGCATTACAGGGGTAGCTAACTATGGCTACACCTTC.

Comment on this clone: The junction differs from germline at one of its ends, possibly a read error. The chain employs TRBV7-9 and TRBJ2-3; 8 nucleotides agree with TRBD2. The CDR3 has 16 residues. Looked up from germline, CDR1 is SEHNR and CDR2 is FQNEAQ (reference sequence). The CDR3 spells CSSSLYLAGFVDTQYF. The CDR3 DNA reads TGTTCCAGCAGCTTATACTTAGCGGGATTTGTAGATACGCAGTATTTT.

V is TRBV6-6 and J is TRBJ2-5, with D possibly matching TRBD1 (5 bases). From germline, CDR1 is MNHNY and CDR2 SVGAGI (reference sequence). V lost 0 bases to trimming and J lost 3 bases, with 8 bases between them. This CDR3 comprises 14 residues. CDR3 in amino acids: CASSYSWGKETQYF. CDR3 coding DNA: TGTGCCAGCAGTTACTCTTGGGGCAAAGAGACCCAGTACTTC.

V gene TRBV1 combines with J gene TRBJ2-1; the listed D gene, TRBD2, was not tested against the DNA. TRBV1 is shown as a pseudogene. The length of the CDR3 is 17 residues. This CDR3 reads CTSSQGLAGALYNEQFF. CDR3 in DNA: TGCACCAGCAGCCAGGGACTAGCGGGAGCTCTATACAATGAGCAGTTCTTC.

The chain uses TRBV19 and TRBJ1-2, with TRBD1 matching over 11 bases. CDR3 size: 17 residues. V lost 0 bases to trimming and J lost 6 bases; unmatched junction nucleotides: 9. CDR1 LNHDA and CDR2 SQIVND come from the germline V gene (reference sequence). The CDR3 reads CASSIDLRTGGRNGYTF. The CDR3 bases are TGTGCCAGTAGTATAGATCTTCGGACAGGGGGCAGGAATGGCTACACCTTC.

V usage is TRBV6-1 and J usage is TRBJ1-5; TRBD1 aligns across 8 bases. The CDR3 spans 14 residues. Germline V lookup: CDR1 MNHNS, CDR2 SASEGT. The V and J ends lost 4 bases and 5 bases, in that order; junction bases with no gene match: 4. CDR3 residues: CASSGRGLHQPQHF. For the CDR3, the DNA is TGTGCCAGCAGTGGCAGGGGGCTTCATCAGCCCCAGCATTTT.

The chain links TRBV28 to TRBJ1-2, with 7 bases aligning to TRBD1. Germline lookup yields CDR1 MDHEN and CDR2 SYDVKM. After removal of 2 bases from V and 8 bases from J, the junction contained 11 bases not matched to a gene. The CDR3 contains 15 residues. CDR3 in amino acids: CASSLPGGPSGGYTF. CDR3 nucleotide sequence: TGTGCCAGCAGTTTACCAGGGGGGCCCTCGGGGGGCTACACCTTC.

The chain combines TRBV10-3 with TRBJ1-2; TRBD1 might be the D (6 bases). Germline V CDR1 and CDR2: ENHRY, SYGVKD. Trimming cost V 5 bases and J 0 bases, with 25 bases left between them. This CDR3 has 19 residues. The CDR3 is CAISPGHQGPRGSNYGYTF. CDR3 coding DNA: TGTGCCATCAGTCCGGGACACCAGGGTCCACGGGGATCTAACTATGGCTACACCTTC.

This clone was picked up a small number of times. V is TRBV9 and J is TRBJ2-7; 7 bases are shared with TRBD2. Germline trimming cut 4 bases from V and 2 bases from J; bases unmatched to any gene: 6. In germline, CDR1 is SGDLS, CDR2 YYNGEE. This CDR3 region has 14 residues. CDR3 sequence reads: CASSPSGLAYEQYF. In DNA, the CDR3 is TGTGCCAGCAGCCCGTCAGGACTAGCCTACGAGCAGTACTTC.

This chain links TRBV6-5 with TRBJ1-6; D is perhaps TRBD1 (5 bases). The length of the CDR3 is 15 residues. Germline loops: CDR1 MNHEY, CDR2 SVGAGI. V was trimmed by 5 bases and J by 7 bases, leaving 15 bases between them. CDR3 coding DNA: TGTGCCAGCAGTGCTGACAGCGAAGTGAATTCACCCCTCCACTTT. Its translation is CASSADSEVNSPLHF.

The chain has TRBV28 and TRBJ2-3; D is unclear. The CDR3 has 17 amino acids. CDR1 MDHEN and CDR2 SYDVKM come from the germline V gene. The V gene lost 5 bases and the J gene lost 0 bases, with 18 bases spanning the gap. As DNA, the CDR3 is TGTGCCAGCAGTGCAGCGACCGTTTTTCCTAGCACAGATACGCAGTATTTT. It specifies CASSAATVFPSTDTQYF.

The genes are TRBV6-5 and TRBJ2-5, with unresolved D. V shed 6 bases and J shed 3 bases, with 8 bases lying between them. Germline V lookup: CDR1 MNHEY, CDR2 SVGAGI. CDR3 size: 12 residues. CDR3 amino acids: CASRGLEETQYF. CDR3 nucleotide sequence: TGTGCCAGCAGGGGCTTGGAAGAGACCCAGTACTTC.

This chain joins TRBV7-2 and TRBJ2-5; 13 nucleotides line up with TRBD2. Germline V gene sequence: CDR1 SGHTA, CDR2 FQGNSA. The V segment lost 4 bases and the J segment 7 bases; nucleotides outside the gene matches: 9. The length of the CDR3 is 16 residues. As DNA, the CDR3 is TGTGCCAGCAGCTCCCCTCGACTAGCGGGGGGTGTGACCCAGTACTTC. Translation: CASSSPRLAGGVTQYF.

This chain links TRBV4-1 with TRBJ2-1, with 7 nucleotides matching TRBD2. The V segment lost 5 bases and the J segment 4 bases; nucleotides outside the gene matches: 2. The CDR3 has 13 amino acids. In germline, CDR1 is MGHRA, CDR2 YSYEKL. The CDR3 region has the DNA TGCGCCAGCAGCAGGGAGGGTTACAATGAGCAGTTCTTC. As protein: CASSREGYNEQFF.

The rearrangement uses TRBV9 and TRBJ1-5, with TRBD1 matching 9 bases. The trim removed 3 bases at V and 2 bases at J, leaving 3 bases unmatched. Germline lookup yields CDR1 SGDLS and CDR2 YYNGEE. This CDR3 comprises 15 residues. CDR3 nucleotides: TGTGCCAGCAGCGAGGGGACAGGGCGCAATCAGCCCCAGCATTTT. Protein: CASSEGTGRNQPQHF.

The V gene is TRBV18, the J gene TRBJ1-3, with 8 bases lining up with TRBD1. Germline V lookup: CDR1 KGHSH, CDR2 LQKENI. V dropped 3 bases and J dropped 6; count of bases not matched to a gene: 4. The length of the CDR3 is 14 residues. The chain's CDR3 is CASSPATGANTIYF. The CDR3 nucleotides are TGTGCCAGCTCACCTGCGACAGGGGCAAACACCATATATTTT.

In this sample, this clone turned up a few times. The CDR3 region has the DNA TGTGCCAGCAGTATAATCGTGGGAGCGGGCTACACCTTC. Translated, it gives CASSIIVGAGYTF. The chain employs TRBV2 and TRBJ1-2; no clear D. The CDR3 has 13 amino acids. Between the trimmed V and J ends, which lost 5 bases and 8 bases, there was a span of 15 bases. CDR1 is SNHLY, CDR2 FYNNEI, per germline.

The sample holds one count of this clone. This chain uses TRBV5-1 with TRBJ1-3; D unresolved. The germline CDR1 and CDR2 sequences are SGHRS and YFSETQ. Trimming took 0 bases from V and 1 from J, leaving 11 bases between them. The CDR3 length is 16 residues. The CDR3 DNA is TGCGCCAGCAGCTTGGACCCGGGGAGGTCTGGAAACACCATATATTTT. Translating gives CASSLDPGRSGNTIYF.

This clone was seen a few times. The V call is TRBV2, the J call TRBJ2-7; unclear D gene. The CDR3 consists of 13 residues. Trimming removed 4 bases at V and 3 bases at J, with 10 bases between. Germline V gene data show CDR1 as SNHLY and CDR2 as FYNNEI. Here the CDR3 reads CASSGLAYYEQYF. As DNA, the CDR3 is TGTGCCAGCAGTGGGTTAGCATACTACGAGCAGTACTTC.